This TCR beta chain stems from a study of CD8 T cells in ankylosing spondylitis. CDR1 and CDR2 (germline): SQVTM, ANQGSEA. This CDR3 contains 13 residues. V lost 7 bases to trimming and J lost 0 bases, with 13 bases between them. This clonotype was detected many times. Antigen: not known. Study-level results: Disease-linked clones reportedly showed significant enrichment in matched ankylosing spondylitis synovial fluid.

Libraries of TCR beta came from quantitative 5'-RACE with molecular barcodes. TCRdb reprocessed the 5' RACE reads via MiXCR and lists one record per CDR3 protein. The repertoire holds more than 95,000 distinct CDR3 sequences, with about 8.5% as singletons. The chain has TRBV29-1 and TRBJ2-7, with no clear D. The receptor was derived from a male donor with ankylosing spondylitis or in good health (not recorded which). Sequencing was carried out using blood, either unsorted or a sorted T cell fraction (not recorded which). The CDR3 sequence: CSALLVFSYEQYF. For the CDR3, the DNA is TGCAGCGCCTTACTGGTCTTCTCCTACGAGCAGTACTTC.